This T cell receptor beta chain derives from a study of blood T cell repertoires in COVID-19. Original data processing: Counts of nucleated cells, estimated from reference gene primer amplification, were obtained. Data came from immunoSEQ multiplex PCR; TCRdb stores just in-frame clones and leaves some out. V and J calls and clone size come straight from that table; D and trimming were deduced from the DNA. Of 380,000 or so clones in the sample, 75% to 90% are singletons; the top ten hold roughly 6.6%. Unmatched junction bases numbered 4, after V lost 0 bases and J lost 0 bases. The CDR3 runs 17 residues. Per the germline V gene, CDR1 is KGHSH and CDR2 is LQKENI.

This TCR was sampled from an older woman with COVID-19, enrolled during active disease. Sequencing input: peripheral blood. The rearrangement uses TRBV18 and TRBJ2-2, with 7 bases aligning to TRBD1. The CDR3 here is CASSPPQTGTNTGELFF. The CDR3 bases are TGTGCCAGCTCACCACCTCAGACAGGGACGAACACCGGGGAGCTGTTTTTT.